The rows below give T cell receptor beta chains drawn from one sample of a study of regulatory T cells in long-lasting Graves disease. TCRdb re-analysed the multiplex PCR reads in MiXCR, keeping a single row per CDR3 protein. The sample yields approximately 350,000 distinct CDR3 sequences, roughly 24% seen once. The specimen comprised peripheral blood mononuclear cells (PBMCs), sampled when the disease was refractory, from a patient treated with antithyroid drugs. The source is a woman aged 40 to 50 with Graves disease. Each CDR3 is given with its conserved first and last residue. Each record gives: clone size, V gene, J gene, D gene, CDR3 DNA, CDR3 protein. The D gene is left open where the match is weak. Clone size is shown for a subset of rows, as once, few, many or a class of expanded clone.

few	TRBV7-9	TRBJ2-5	TRBD1	TGTGCCAGCAGCTCACCCACGGACAGGGAATGGGTTTGGGAGACCCAGTACTTC	CASSSPTDREWVWETQYF
many	TRBV12-3/TRBV12-4	TRBJ1-5	TRBD1	TGTGCCAGCAGCGGGACAGGGATAAGCAATCAGCCCCAGCATTTT	CASSGTGISNQPQHF
many	TRBV7-9	TRBJ2-7	-	TGTGCCAGCAGCCCGGATCAAGAGAGAGGCTCCTACGAGCAGTACTTC	CASSPDQERGSYEQYF
many	TRBV15	TRBJ1-2	-	TGTGCCACCAGCAGAGAACTCAGCAAGAACTATGGCTACACCTTC	CATSRELSKNYGYTF
many	TRBV7-6	TRBJ2-7	TRBD2	TGTGCCAGCAGCTTAAGAAGCGGGAGGATATACGAGCAGTACTTC	CASSLRSGRIYEQYF
-	TRBV25-1	TRBJ2-3	-	TGTGCCAGCTCCCCCGGGGGTATCACAGATACGCAGTATTTT	CASSPGGITDTQYF
many	TRBV12-3/TRBV12-4	TRBJ2-7	-	TGTGCCAGCAGCCTACTGGACAGATACTACGAGCAGTACTTC	CASSLLDRYYEQYF
few	TRBV27	TRBJ2-7	-	TGTGCCAGCAGTCCGCCGGGACGGTTCTACGAGCAGTACTTC	CASSPPGRFYEQYF
few	TRBV5-1	TRBJ1-1	-	TGCGCCAGCAGCTTGTACGGTTCCATCATGAACACTGAAGCTTTCTTT	CASSLYGSIMNTEAFF
-	TRBV19	TRBJ2-7	-	TGTGCCAGTACCCCGGGGGCGGCCTCCTACGAGCAGTACTTC	CASTPGAASYEQYF
-	TRBV5-5	TRBJ2-5	TRBD2	TGTGCCAGCAGCTTCCGTGTGGTTAGCGGGAGGGCGCACCAAGAGACCCAGTACTTC	CASSFRVVSGRAHQETQYF
few	TRBV7-9	TRBJ2-7	TRBD2	TGTGCCAGCAGCTTAGTTGCGGGAGGGAGGGAGCAGTACTTC	CASSLVAGGREQYF
-	TRBV7-3	TRBJ2-2	TRBD1	TGTGCCAGCAGCTTATATCCAGGGGGCACCGGGGAGCTGTTTTTT	CASSLYPGGTGELFF
-	TRBV28	TRBJ2-3	-	TGTGCCAACTCGAGGGCTGGGGCGAGCGCAGATACGCAGTATTTT	CANSRAGASADTQYF
many	TRBV2	TRBJ2-7	TRBD1	TGTGCCAGCACCAGGGGACAGGGGCCCTACGAGCAGTACTTC	CASTRGQGPYEQYF
many	TRBV5-1	TRBJ1-2	TRBD1	TGCGCCAGCAGACCCGACAGGGAACGCTATGGCTACACCTTC	CASRPDRERYGYTF
-	TRBV12-3/TRBV12-4	TRBJ1-6	-	TGTGTCAGCAGTTTAAGGGGGACCCTCCACTTT	CVSSLRGTLHF
-	TRBV3-1	TRBJ2-1	-	TGTGCCAGCAGCGGGACCAGTGGTGAGCAGTTCTTC	CASSGTSGEQFF
few	TRBV29-1	TRBJ2-4	-	TGCAGCATCATAGAGTCCCGAGGGGTCAGCTCCAAAAACATTCAGTACTTC	CSIIESRGVSSKNIQYF
few	TRBV18	TRBJ2-5	-	TGTGCCAGCTCACCAGTACAGCTCCTGGAGACCCAGTACTTC	CASSPVQLLETQYF
-	TRBV5-1	TRBJ1-5	-	TGCGCCAGCAGCTTGTACGGGGTTAGCAATCAGCCCCAGCATTTT	CASSLYGVSNQPQHF
few	TRBV13	TRBJ2-7	TRBD2	TGTGCCAGCAGCTTGGGCGGGAGCGGCCTTGATGAGCAGTACTTC	CASSLGGSGLDEQYF
few	TRBV2	TRBJ2-7	-	TGTGCCAGCAGTGTGGGAAGGGTAGACTACGAGCAGTACTTC	CASSVGRVDYEQYF
few	TRBV28	TRBJ2-2	-	TGTGCCAGCAGTTCCCAGGGGGGTAGCGGCTCCACCGGGGAGCTGTTTTTT	CASSSQGGSGSTGELFF
many	TRBV5-5	TRBJ1-4	-	TGTGCCAGCAGCTCCATCGGGGTGGATGAAAAACTGTTTTTT	CASSSIGVDEKLFF
many	TRBV5-1	TRBJ2-2	-	TGCGCCAGCAGCTTGGAAGGCGGAGGGGAGCTGTTTTTT	CASSLEGGGELFF
-	TRBV3-1	TRBJ2-2	TRBD2	TGTGCCAGCAGCCAAGATCCGGGACTAGCGGTTGTCGGGGAGCTGTTTTTT	CASSQDPGLAVVGELFF
-	TRBV18	TRBJ2-7	-	TGTGCCAGCTCACCCAACGCGGACAGCTACGAGCAGTACTTC	CASSPNADSYEQYF
many	TRBV28	TRBJ1-6	-	TGTGCCAGCAGTTTAGCCCCTCCCGGGCAGAGTTATAATTCACCCCTCCACTTT	CASSLAPPGQSYNSPLHF
few	TRBV5-8	TRBJ2-6	-	TGTGCCAGCAGCCTGGGGGCTGGCTCTGGGGCCAACGTCCTGACTTTC	CASSLGAGSGANVLTF
-	TRBV6-2/TRBV6-3	TRBJ1-1	-	TGTGCCAGCAGTTGGAGCCGGACGAACACTGAAGCTTTCTTT	CASSWSRTNTEAFF
few	TRBV4-2	TRBJ2-2	-	TGTGCCAGCAGCCAGCGACTTTCCAACACCGGGGAGCTGTTTTTT	CASSQRLSNTGELFF
-	TRBV5-5	TRBJ2-4	-	TGTGCCAGCAGCCCTTGGGGGGACGGGACCTTAAGCAAAAACATTCAGTACTTC	CASSPWGDGTLSKNIQYF
-	TRBV25-1	TRBJ2-7	-	TGTGCCAGCAGTGAATTGGGAGAGACTTACGAGCAGTACTTC	CASSELGETYEQYF
-	TRBV19	TRBJ1-1	-	TGTGCCAGTAGTCCAGCAATCAAGACTGAAGCTTTCTTT	CASSPAIKTEAFF
-	TRBV6-1	TRBJ2-7	-	TGTGCCGGCACACCCGGGACTCTGAGCTCCTACGAGCAGTACTTC	CAGTPGTLSSYEQYF
many	TRBV6-5	TRBJ2-7	-	TGTGCCAGCAGTTACTCGCTGGTCGGATCCTACGAGCAGTACTTC	CASSYSLVGSYEQYF
-	TRBV28	TRBJ1-5	-	TGTGCCAGCAGTTTATTCCCCTTTCAGCCCCAGCATTTT	CASSLFPFQPQHF
many	TRBV28	TRBJ2-7	TRBD2	TGTGCCAGCAGTGCAACTAGCGGGATTCAGTACTTC	CASSATSGIQYF
many	TRBV28	TRBJ2-7	-	TGTGCCAGCAGTTTACTTGACACTCCTAGCTCCTACGAGCAGTACTTC	CASSLLDTPSSYEQYF
many	TRBV27	TRBJ2-7	TRBD1	TGTGCCAGCAGCGACAGGGGACCCTACGAGCAGTACTTC	CASSDRGPYEQYF
many	TRBV28	TRBJ2-7	TRBD2	TGTGCCAGCCAGGGACTAGCGGTCTCCTACGAGCAGTACTTC	CASQGLAVSYEQYF
many	TRBV6-1	TRBJ2-7	-	TGTGCCACCCAGAAGTTCTACGAGCAGTACTTC	CATQKFYEQYF
few	TRBV5-6	TRBJ1-1	-	TGTGCCAGCAGTTATACCGGGGCCCATTTTGAAGCTTTCTTT	CASSYTGAHFEAFF
many	TRBV27	TRBJ2-5	TRBD2	TGTGCCAGCAGTTTATCGAGGCTAGCGGGGCAAGAGACCCAGTACTTC	CASSLSRLAGQETQYF